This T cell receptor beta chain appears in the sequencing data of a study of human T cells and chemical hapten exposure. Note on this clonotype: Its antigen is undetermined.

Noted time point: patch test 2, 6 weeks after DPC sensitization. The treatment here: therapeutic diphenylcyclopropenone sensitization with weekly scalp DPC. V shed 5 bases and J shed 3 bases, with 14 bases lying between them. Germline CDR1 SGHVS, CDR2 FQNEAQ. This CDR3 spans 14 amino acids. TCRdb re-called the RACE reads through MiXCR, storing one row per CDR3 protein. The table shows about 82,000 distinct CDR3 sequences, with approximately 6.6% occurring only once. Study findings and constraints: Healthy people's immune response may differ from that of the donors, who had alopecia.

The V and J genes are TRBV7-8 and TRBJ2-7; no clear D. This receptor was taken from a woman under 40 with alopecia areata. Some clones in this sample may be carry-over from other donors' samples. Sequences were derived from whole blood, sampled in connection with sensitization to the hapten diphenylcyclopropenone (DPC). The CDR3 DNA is TGTGCCAGCAGCCCTAGGGCAGGAGTCTACGAGCAGTACTTC. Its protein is CASSPRAGVYEQYF.